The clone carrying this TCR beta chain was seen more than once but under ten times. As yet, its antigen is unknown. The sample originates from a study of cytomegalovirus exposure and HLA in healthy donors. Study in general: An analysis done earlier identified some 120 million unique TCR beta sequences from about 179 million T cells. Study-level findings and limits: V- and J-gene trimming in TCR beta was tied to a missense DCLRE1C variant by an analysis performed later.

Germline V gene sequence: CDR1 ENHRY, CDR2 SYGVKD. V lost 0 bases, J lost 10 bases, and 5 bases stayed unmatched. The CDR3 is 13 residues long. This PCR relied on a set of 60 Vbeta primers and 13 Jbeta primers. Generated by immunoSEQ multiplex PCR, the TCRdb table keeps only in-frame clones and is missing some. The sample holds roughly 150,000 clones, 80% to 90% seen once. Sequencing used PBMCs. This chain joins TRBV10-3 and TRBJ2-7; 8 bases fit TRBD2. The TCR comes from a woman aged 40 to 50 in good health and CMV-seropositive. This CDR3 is CAISESGLAGQYF. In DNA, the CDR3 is TGTGCCATCAGTGAGTCAGGGCTAGCGGGTCAGTACTTC.